Listed here are 22 T cell receptor beta chains from one sample, sequenced in a study of human T cells and chemical hapten exposure. TCRdb analysed the RACE reads with MiXCR anew, one entry per CDR3 protein. The data show 120,000 or so distinct CDR3 sequences, roughly an eighth seen once. Time point described: patch test 1, 2 weeks after DPC sensitization. Specified treatment: therapeutic diphenylcyclopropenone sensitization with weekly scalp DPC. The material was whole blood, obtained in connection with sensitization to the hapten diphenylcyclopropenone (DPC). All receptors derive from a man between 18 and 29 years old with alopecia areata. Some clones in this sample may be carry-over from other donors' samples.

This clonotype showed up many times. V usage is TRBV3-1 and J usage is TRBJ1-1; D gene uncertain. The V gene lost 0 bases and the J gene lost 10 bases, with 12 bases spanning the gap. The CDR3 sequence is 13 residues long. Per the germline V gene, CDR1 is LGHDT and CDR2 is YNNKEL (reference sequence). The chain's CDR3 is CASSQDRVKGAFF. CDR3 bases: TGTGCCAGCAGCCAAGATAGAGTGAAGGGAGCTTTCTTT.

This clonotype was observed a handful of times. V usage is TRBV18 and J usage is TRBJ2-7; D is perhaps TRBD2 (6 bases). Germline V gene data show CDR1 as KGHSH and CDR2 as LQKENI. The CDR3 covers 14 residues. Trimming left V 5 bases short and J 2 bases short, with 13 bases between. In nucleotides, the CDR3 is TGTGCCAGCTCAGCGGGGTGGGGGACCTACGAGCAGTACGTC. Translation: CASSAGWGTYEQYV.

This clonotype was counted a few times. The chain links TRBV11-2 to TRBJ2-1; D is ambiguous. Between the trimmed V and J ends, which lost 7 bases and 0 bases, there was a span of 10 bases. Germline CDR1 reads SGHAT; CDR2 reads FQNNGV. The CDR3 loop spans 14 amino acids. The CDR3 region is CASTFSRSYNEQFF. CDR3 sequence (DNA): TGTGCCAGCACCTTCAGTCGCTCCTACAATGAGCAGTTCTTC.

This clonotype was seen a handful of times. The V and J genes are TRBV18 and TRBJ1-3; TRBD1 is a possible D gene (5 bases). Germline CDR1 KGHSH, CDR2 LQKENI. CDR3 length: 15 residues. With 3 bases removed from V and 5 bases from J, the gap between germline ends came to 14 bases. CDR3 nucleotides: TGTGCCAGCTCACCGGGCAGGGACGGGAGAAACACCATATATTTT. Protein: CASSPGRDGRNTIYF.

The CDR3 sequence is CASSLFFRNEQFF. In DNA, the CDR3 is TGTGCCAGCAGCTTATTTTTCAGGAATGAGCAGTTCTTC. The chain couples TRBV11-3 to TRBJ2-1; unclear D gene. The V and J ends lost 2 bases and 7 bases respectively, with 9 bases between them. The CDR3 runs to 13 residues. Germline lookup yields CDR1 SGHNT and CDR2 YENEEA.

The V gene is TRBV7-9, the J gene TRBJ1-1; D ambiguous. Trimming pared 1 base from V and 0 bases from J, leaving 9 bases between. From germline, CDR1 is SEHNR and CDR2 FQNEAQ (reference sequence). This CDR3 is 15 amino acids long. CDR3 nucleotide sequence: TGTGCCAGCAGCTTAGAGGTGCTTATGAACACTGAAGCTTTCTTT. Its protein is CASSLEVLMNTEAFF.

The chain employs TRBV3-1 and TRBJ2-7, with D tentatively TRBD2 (6 bases). Germline CDR1 reads LGHDT; CDR2 reads YNNKEL (reference sequence). CDR3 length equals 14 residues. Trimming cost V 1 base and J 4 bases, with 11 bases left between them. The CDR3 sequence is CASSQGLLAYEQYV. In DNA, the CDR3 is TGTGCCAGCAGCCAAGGCCTGCTAGCGTACGAGCAGTACGTC.

The chain is built from TRBV12-3 or TRBV12-4 and TRBJ2-3, with 8 bases aligning to TRBD2. V trimming: 8 bases; J trimming: 4 bases; junction bases outside the gene matches: 8. The CDR3 runs 14 residues. CDR3 nucleotide sequence: TGTGCCAGCGGGCTTGGGCGGGGGGCAGATACGCAGTATTTT. Translation: CASGLGRGADTQYF.

The chain carries TRBV4-2 and TRBJ2-7; TRBD2 might be the D (6 bases). Germline V CDR1 and CDR2: LGHNA, YNFKEQ. Trimming removed 2 bases at V and 6 bases at J, with 11 bases between. CDR3 size: 13 residues. CDR3 DNA: TGTGCCAGCAGCCAATTCCGGGGGACCGAGCAGTACTTC. Its protein product is CASSQFRGTEQYF.

This sequence joins TRBV25-1 and TRBJ2-7; D perhaps matches TRBD1 (6 bases). In germline, CDR1 is MGHDK, CDR2 SYGVNS. V dropped 5 bases and J dropped 5 bases, with 10 bases sitting between them. This CDR3 spans 12 amino acids. In DNA form, the CDR3 reads TGTGCCAGCAGTCAGGGGTCGGACGAGCAGTACTTC. It encodes CASSQGSDEQYF.

The rearrangement links TRBV29-1 to TRBJ1-2; weak D call: TRBD1 (6 bases). CDR3 length: 15 amino acids. Germline V CDR1 and CDR2: SQVTM, ANQGSEA. V lost 4 bases to trimming and J lost 5 bases, with 20 bases between them. This CDR3 reads CSVGPKGGDQYGYTF. The CDR3, as DNA: TGCAGCGTTGGTCCCAAGGGGGGGGACCAATATGGCTACACCTTC.

This clonotype was seen a handful of times. This sequence joins TRBV11-3 and TRBJ1-1; unclear D gene. The V end lost 3 bases, the J end lost 4 bases, and 12 bases lay between the germline ends. Germline V gene data show CDR1 as SGHNT and CDR2 as YENEEA. This CDR3 contains 14 residues. The CDR3 is CASSLRSGFTEAFF. DNA of the CDR3: TGTGCCAGCAGCTTGAGGAGCGGTTTCACTGAAGCTTTCTTT.

There are a few counts of this clonotype. This rearrangement joins TRBV6-1 to TRBJ2-7; 12 positions match TRBD2. Germline CDR1 and CDR2: MNHNS and SASEGT. J lost 3 bases, V lost 5 bases, and 8 bases had no gene match. The CDR3 is made up of 16 amino acids. As DNA, the CDR3 is TGTGCCAGCAGTTACCGACTAGCGGGGGAAAACTACGAGCAGTACTTC. This codes for CASSYRLAGENYEQYF.

The sample holds a few counts of this clonotype. The V gene is TRBV20-1, the J gene TRBJ1-2; D is perhaps TRBD1 (5 bases). Germline CDR1 and CDR2: DFQATT and SNEGSKA (reference sequence). This CDR3 is built from 11 residues. Trimming cost V 3 bases and J 10 bases, with 12 bases left between them. CDR3 bases: TGCAGTGCTAGCTTTCGGGGCCCCTACACCTTC. Translating gives CSASFRGPYTF.

The J gene is TRBJ2-3, the V gene TRBV20-1; TRBD1 matches at 8 bases. V lost 6 bases, J lost 1 base, and 6 bases stayed unmatched. This CDR3 contains 14 residues. The germline CDR1 and CDR2 sequences are DFQATT and SNEGSKA (reference sequence). The CDR3 loop is CSATQGAGTDTQYF. CDR3 sequence (DNA): TGCAGTGCCACCCAGGGGGCGGGCACAGATACGCAGTATTTT.

V and J are TRBV18 and TRBJ2-1; D ambiguous. The germline gives CDR1 KGHSH, CDR2 LQKENI. This CDR3 has 18 amino acids. The V gene lost 0 bases and the J gene lost 0 bases, with 15 bases spanning the gap. CDR3 DNA: TGTGCCAGCTCACCACCCGCCGGACGAAAGAGCTCCTACAATGAGCAGTTCTTC. This translates into CASSPPAGRKSSYNEQFF.

V usage is TRBV27 and J usage is TRBJ1-5; D ambiguous. The V end lost 2 bases, the J end lost 5 bases, and 7 bases lay between the germline ends. Germline-derived CDR1 and CDR2 are MNHEY and SMNVEV (reference sequence). The CDR3 has 13 residues. The DNA of the CDR3 is TGTGCCAGCAGTTTAATTAACGATCAGCCCCAGCATTTT. It specifies CASSLINDQPQHF.

This clonotype was seen repeatedly, ten times or more. The chain combines TRBV7-9 with TRBJ2-1; TRBD2 matches at 12 bases. The V gene end was trimmed by 5 bases and the J gene end by 7 bases; junction bases not matched to a gene: 6. This CDR3 is built from 15 residues. Germline V CDR1 and CDR2: SEHNR, FQNEAQ (reference sequence). The CDR3 region has the DNA TGTGCCAGCAGCCTGCTAGCGGGGGGGCGTAATGAGCAGTTCTTC. As protein: CASSLLAGGRNEQFF. Looking up the rest from reference TRBV7-9 and TRBJ2-1 gives the full variable domain: DTGVSQNPRHKITKRGQNVTFRCDPISEHNRLYWYRQTLGQGPEFLTYFQNEAQLEKSRLLSDRFSAERPKGSFSTLEIQRTEQGDSAMYLCASSLLAGGRNEQFFGPGTRLTVL.

This clonotype was detected a few times. The V call is TRBV5-1, the J call TRBJ2-7; D is undetermined. Germline V gene sequence: CDR1 SGHRS, CDR2 YFSETQ. This CDR3 region has 11 residues. V lost 3 bases, J lost 3 bases, and 4 bases lay in between. Here the CDR3 DNA reads TGCGCCAGCAGCTCCGACTACGAGCAGTACTTC. Translation: CASSSDYEQYF. The entire variable domain, with the rest obtained from reference TRBV5-1 and TRBJ2-7, is as follows: KAGVTQTPRYLIKTRGQQVTLSCSPISGHRSVSWYQQTPGQGLQFLFEYFSETQRNKGNFPGRFSGRQFSNSRSEMNVSTLELGDSALYLCASSSDYEQYFGPGTRLTVT.

This clonotype came up a few times. The chain carries TRBV18 and TRBJ2-1; TRBD1 might be the D (5 bases). The CDR3 is 15 amino acids. V was shortened by 2 bases and J by 6 bases, with 14 bases between the two germline ends. The germline V gene has CDR1 KGHSH and CDR2 LQKENI. The CDR3 DNA is TGTGCCAGCTCACCAGCAGGGCGGTCTAGCAATGAGCAGTTCTTC. Encoded protein: CASSPAGRSSNEQFF.

This clonotype was detected a few times. The chain recombines TRBV4-1 with TRBJ2-7; D could derive from TRBD1 or TRBD2 (7 bases each). Germline loops: CDR1 MGHRA, CDR2 YSYEKL. The CDR3 is 15 amino acids. Trimming took off 3 bases at V and 3 bases at J, with 15 bases between the two ends. The CDR3 DNA reads TGCGCCAGCAGCCACTCGACAGGGAGGGACTACGAGCAGTACTTC. Translating gives CASSHSTGRDYEQYF.

V gene TRBV19 combines with J gene TRBJ2-4; 10 bases align to TRBD1. The V gene end was trimmed by 5 bases and the J gene end by 2 bases; junction bases not matched to a gene: 6. Germline V gives CDR1 LNHDA, CDR2 SQIVND (reference sequence). CDR3 size: 16 residues. CDR3: CASSSPGQGTKNIQYF. In DNA, the CDR3 is TGTGCCAGTAGTTCCCCGGGACAGGGGACCAAAAACATTCAGTACTTC. Full variable domain (outside the CDR3, taken from reference TRBV19 and TRBJ2-4): DGGITQSPKYLFRKEGQNVTLSCEQNLNHDAMYWYRQDPGQGLRLIYYSQIVNDFQKGDIAEGYSVSREKKESFPLTVTSAQKNPTAFYLCASSSPGQGTKNIQYFGAGTRLSVL.